This TCR beta chain appears in the sequencing data of a study of identical twins (dated by TCRdb to 2015 to 2016). As for the study more broadly: The study deep-sequenced TCR alpha and beta repertoires from monozygotic twins, unrelated adults of various ages and cord blood to test whether fetal clonotypes persist. To rule out contamination, the twin experiments were replicated at different times with different library preparation protocols.

On this clonotype: It lacks a known antigen. The sample holds no much larger clone one base away, and base qualities are not on file.

V is pruned by 6 bases and J by 5 bases, leaving 8 bases of the junction without a gene match. From a lookup of the germline V gene (reference sequence), CDR1 and CDR2 are DFQATT and SNEGSKA. From its cysteine to its phenylalanine, the CDR3 spans 13 amino acids. Left in the record is the CDR3 DNA by itself, 39 bases read in frame from the first base. The paper as a whole reports these results and caveats: Because the same donors could not be followed over many years, the conclusions depended on cross-sectional statistical analysis. Abundant cord blood beta clonotypes carried fewer insertions; young adult naive repertoires showed a weaker similar trend, while memory repertoires showed none. Compared with coincidental sharing between unrelated individuals, out-of-frame TCR alpha sequences shared between twins had an excess of sequences with low generation probability. Out-of-frame TCR alpha sharing in monozygotic twins was systematically underestimated by recombination models, whereas sharing between unrelated individuals was in agreement with the recombination models. A weaker excess of twin sharing was found in beta out-of-frame sequences because the signal-to-noise ratio was lowered by fewer shared sequences. Zero-insertion analyses could be partly confounded by invariant T cells such as MAIT and iNKT, though diverse VJ usage argued against such confounding for most clonotypes.

The library was obtained by 5' RACE. Instrument on record: Illumina HiSeq 2000. Template switching introduced a universal primer binding site; the final cDNA contained a unique molecular identifier, enabling accurate counting of TCR cDNA molecules. Specific primers in the conserved constant-segment region were used to synthesize first-strand cDNA for TCR alpha and beta chains. To control for contamination, every cDNA library carried two barcodes: a SMART-Mk sample barcode plus Illumina barcodes. Two successive PCR steps introduced TruSeq adapter sequences along with Illumina sample barcodes. Sequencing of the TCR alpha and beta cDNA libraries was done on the Illumina HiSeq platform using custom primers. On the study's bioinformatics: MiGEC processed the raw reads to extract unique molecular identifiers, while MiXCR was used to determine the CDR3 positions. For each individual, recombination models were inferred using an EM algorithm with the repgenHMM and IGoR tools. Shared clonotypes were analyzed with the tcR package in R, and sharing was normalized by the product of cloneset sizes. Out-of-frame nonproductive sequences were analyzed to study raw recombination free of thymic and clonal selection effects. The raw public data were reprocessed by TCRdb itself: fastp quality trimming at Q25, MiXCR clonotype calling, in-frame beta chains only. Rows with one shared CDR3 protein collapse into an entry with the most common genes and DNA. The V and J calls shown here were made by TCRdb, not taken from the authors' results. This sample gives 550,000 to 800,000 distinct CDR3 sequences in total; about 7% of them show up just once. Jointly, the top ten make up over 1.5% of the sample.

Every donor in the study was a healthy Caucasian. Three pairs of female monozygotic twins, all aged about 18 to 30 years, were included in the twin cohort. RNA for TCR libraries was isolated from peripheral blood mononuclear cells. The sample was also reused in another study, on yellow fever vaccine responses in identical twins. The second study, in turn, reports: According to the authors, the vaccine-induced T cell response in identical twins seemed to be partly convergent and partly specific to each individual. Focusing on identical twins, the study followed the T cell clones that responded to the vaccine, and did so with precision.

The rearrangement joined TRBV20-1 to TRBJ2-5, with 8 bases aligning to TRBD1. The sequence was obtained from a woman between 18 and 29 years old in good health. Sequences were obtained from PBMCs. The CDR3 in this case is CSADQGARETQYF. The DNA reads as follows: TGCAGTGCAGACCAGGGGGCAAGGGAGACCCAGTACTTC.